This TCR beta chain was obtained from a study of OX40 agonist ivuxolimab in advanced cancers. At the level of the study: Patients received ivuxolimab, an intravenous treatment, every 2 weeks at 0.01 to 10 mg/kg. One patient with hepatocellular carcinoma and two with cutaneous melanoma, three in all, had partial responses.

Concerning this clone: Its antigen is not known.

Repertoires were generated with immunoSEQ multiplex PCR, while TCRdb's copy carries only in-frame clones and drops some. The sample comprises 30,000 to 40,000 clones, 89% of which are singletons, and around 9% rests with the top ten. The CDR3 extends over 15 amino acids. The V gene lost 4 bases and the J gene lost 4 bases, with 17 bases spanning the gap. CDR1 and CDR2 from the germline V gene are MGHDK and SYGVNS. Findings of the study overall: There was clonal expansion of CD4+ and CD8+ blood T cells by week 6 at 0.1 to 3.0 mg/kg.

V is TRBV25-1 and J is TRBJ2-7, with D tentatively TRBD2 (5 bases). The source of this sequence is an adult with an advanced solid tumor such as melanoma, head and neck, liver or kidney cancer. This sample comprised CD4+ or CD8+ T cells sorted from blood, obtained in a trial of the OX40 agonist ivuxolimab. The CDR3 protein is CASSARVGVVYEQYF. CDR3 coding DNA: TGTGCCAGCAGTGCACGCGTGGGAGTCGTATACGAGCAGTACTTC.